What follows are 5 T cell receptor beta chains derived from one specimen sequenced in a study of post-analysis software for immune sequencing data. Study results and limitations: TRBV segments more frequent in patients than in controls numbered several and included TRBV5-6, TRBV5-1 and TRBV20-1.

These receptors' targets are unknown. cDNA libraries for TCR beta contained unique molecular identifiers. TCRdb reanalysed the PCR reads using MiXCR and keeps one entry per CDR3 protein. The sample consists of around 770,000 distinct CDR3 sequences, 35% to 55% of them appearing once. Sequences were obtained from blood. The source of these receptors is a girl aged 10-17 years with multiple sclerosis.

This clonotype was seen only a few times. The chain carries TRBV3-1 and TRBJ1-6; the D gene is possibly TRBD1 (5 bases). V gave up 3 bases and J gave up 7 bases, with 10 bases separating them. This CDR3 contains 14 residues. Germline CDR1 LGHDT, CDR2 YNNKEL (reference sequence). This CDR3 reads CASSQQGGNSPLHF. The CDR3 region has the DNA TGTGCCAGCAGCCAGCAGGGCGGGAATTCACCCCTCCACTTT.

The chain links TRBV29-1 to TRBJ2-7; 8 bases line up with TRBD2. In germline, CDR1 is SQVTM, CDR2 ANQGSEA. The CDR3 sequence is 12 residues long. J lost 5 bases, V lost 7 bases, and 7 bases had no gene match. CDR3 region: CSGRGLADEQYF. The CDR3 DNA reads TGCAGCGGGAGAGGACTAGCAGACGAGCAGTACTTC.

This clonotype came up a few times. The chain links TRBV5-1 to TRBJ2-7, with a possible D match to TRBD2 (5 bases). This CDR3 contains 16 residues. Trimming took 0 bases from V and 2 from J, leaving 15 bases between them. Germline V gene sequence: CDR1 SGHRS, CDR2 YFSETQ. CDR3 nucleotides: TGCGCCAGCAGCTTGGCCAGAGGGCGGGCAGCCTACGAGCAGTACTTC. It codes for CASSLARGRAAYEQYF.

This chain links TRBV6-1 with TRBJ2-4, with 7 bases fitting TRBD2. The J call is doubtful: the DNA matches TRBJ2-7 better. Germline V CDR1 and CDR2: MNHNS, SASEGT. CDR3 size: 17 residues. DNA for the CDR3: TGTGCCAGCAGTGAAAGGCCCCGGTGGGGGGGTCAAGGCGAGCAGTACTTC. Its translation is CASSERPRWGGQGEQYF.

The rearrangement joins TRBV15 to TRBJ1-4, with no clear D. CDR1 and CDR2 from the germline V gene are LNHNV and YYDKDF (reference sequence). V was shortened by 9 bases and J by 8 bases, with 16 bases between the two germline ends. The CDR3 is 13 residues long. The CDR3 loop reads CATQRSEREKLFF. CDR3 nucleotide sequence: TGTGCCACTCAGAGGAGCGAAAGAGAAAAACTGTTTTTT.